The 10 T cell receptor beta chains reported below all come from one sample, sequenced in a study of blood T cell repertoires in COVID-19. Here immunoSEQ multiplex PCR was the method, and the copy in TCRdb shows in-frame clones only, minus some. The sample lists about 380,000 clones; 88% were seen once. Sequencing was done on a sample of PBMCs or T cells enriched from blood (not recorded which). The source of these receptors is a woman aged 18 to 35 who had recovered from COVID-19.

J is TRBJ2-7 and V is TRBV5-1; 9 positions agree with TRBD1. After removal of 0 bases from V and 5 bases from J, the junction contained 6 bases not matched to a gene. This CDR3 region has 15 residues. Per germline, CDR1 SGHRS and CDR2 YFSETQ. The CDR3 sequence: CASSLAGQGVHEQYF. CDR3 DNA: TGCGCCAGCAGCTTGGCGGGACAGGGAGTACACGAGCAGTACTTC.

V usage is TRBV7-8 and J usage is TRBJ1-1, with D hard to call. This CDR3 comprises 14 residues. With 5 bases removed from V and 4 bases from J, the gap between germline ends came to 14 bases. Germline loops: CDR1 SGHVS, CDR2 FQNEAQ. The CDR3 sequence: CASSERSGSTEAFF. The CDR3 DNA is TGTGCCAGCAGCGAGAGATCCGGGAGCACTGAAGCTTTCTTT.

V usage is TRBV4-3 and J usage is TRBJ1-6; 7 bases map to TRBD1. Germline assignment: CDR1 LGHNA and CDR2 YSLEER. J was trimmed by 9 bases and V by 4 bases; bases with no gene match: 9. The CDR3 runs 15 residues. The CDR3 protein is CASSRHGTESSPLHF. The CDR3 region has the DNA TGCGCCAGCAGCCGACACGGGACAGAGAGTTCACCCCTCCACTTT.

V and J are TRBV4-2 and TRBJ2-3, with 10 bases aligning to TRBD2. The germline V gene encodes CDR1 LGHNA and CDR2 YNFKEQ. The CDR3 contains 19 residues. The trim removed 1 base at V and 2 bases at J, leaving 12 bases unmatched. For the CDR3, the DNA is TGTGCCAGCAGCCAAGCTAGCGGGGGTGCCCTATATACCACAGATACGCAGTATTTT. Its protein product is CASSQASGGALYTTDTQYF.

This clone has only one observation. The chain combines TRBV9 with TRBJ2-7; D is possibly TRBD1 (6 bases). The CDR3 contains 13 residues. CDR1 and CDR2 (germline): SGDLS, YYNGEE. Trimming removed 4 bases at V and 4 bases at J, with 12 bases between. The CDR3 here is CASSKLQGYEQYF. CDR3 sequence (DNA): TGTGCCAGCAGCAAATTACAGGGTTACGAGCAGTACTTC. Filled out from reference TRBV9 and TRBJ2-7, the complete variable domain reads DSGVTQTPKHLITATGQRVTLRCSPRSGDLSVYWYQQSLDQGLQFLIQYYNGEERAKGNILERFSAQQFPDLHSELNLSSLELGDSALYFCASSKLQGYEQYFGPGTRLTVT.

The chain joins TRBV5-4 to TRBJ2-5; 13 nucleotides align to TRBD2. V lost 7 bases to trimming and J lost 6 bases; unmatched junction nucleotides: 6. CDR1 SGHNT and CDR2 YYREEE come from the germline V gene (reference sequence). CDR3 length equals 14 residues. The CDR3 nucleotides are TGTGCCAGCTCACTAGCGGGGGGGCTACAGACCCAGTACTTC. Translated: CASSLAGGLQTQYF.

This sequence joins TRBV11-1 and TRBJ2-1, with a tentative D call TRBD2 (6 bases). The CDR3 is 13 residues long. V was trimmed by 1 base and J by 8 bases, leaving 9 bases between them. The germline V gene encodes CDR1 SGHAT and CDR2 FQDESV (reference sequence). The CDR3 is CASSLVGGDEQFF. CDR3 nucleotide sequence: TGTGCCAGCAGCTTAGTCGGAGGGGATGAGCAGTTCTTC. Full variable domain (rest looked up from reference TRBV11-1 and TRBJ2-1): EAEVAQSPRYKITEKSQAVAFWCDPISGHATLYWYRQILGQGPELLVQFQDESVVDDSQLPKDRFSAERLKGVDSTLKIQPAELGDSAMYLCASSLVGGDEQFFGPGTRLTVL.

The table lists this clone with a count of one. The chain uses TRBV29-1 and TRBJ2-7; 10 bases match TRBD1. This CDR3 spans 13 amino acids. Germline CDR1 SQVTM, CDR2 ANQGSEA. With 6 bases clipped from V and 6 bases from J, the junction kept 8 bases outside the gene matches. The CDR3 here is CSVETGGPVEQYF. The CDR3 nucleotides are TGCAGCGTAGAGACAGGGGGCCCCGTCGAGCAGTACTTC.

The chain joins TRBV7-3 to TRBJ2-2; D is unclear. The V gene's germline CDR1 is SGHTA and CDR2 FQGTGA. Trimming took 5 bases from V and 3 from J, leaving 13 bases between them. This CDR3 has 15 amino acids. The CDR3 loop reads CASSLVGGHTGELFF. CDR3 nucleotide sequence: TGTGCCAGCAGCCTGGTAGGCGGTCACACCGGGGAGCTGTTTTTT.

The chain carries TRBV19 and TRBJ1-5, with D unclear. The germline V and J ends were trimmed by 4 bases and 7 bases, with 14 bases remaining between them. This CDR3 region has 14 residues. The germline V gene has CDR1 LNHDA and CDR2 SQIVND (reference sequence). CDR3 bases: TGTGCCAGTAGTAACCCCGACACCGCGCAGCCCCAGCATTTT. Its translation is CASSNPDTAQPQHF.